The 4 T cell receptor beta chains listed next were all sequenced from one sample in a study of cytomegalovirus exposure and HLA in healthy donors. The table came from immunoSEQ multiplex PCR; TCRdb's copy has only in-frame clones and leaves some out. The sample records under 65,000 clones, approximately 89% being singletons. Sequencing input: PBMCs. These receptors came from a woman younger than 35 in good health and CMV-seropositive.

The chain carries TRBV7-3 and TRBJ2-1, with TRBD1 as a possible D gene (6 bases). The germline gives CDR1 SGHTA, CDR2 FQGTGA. V was clipped by 6 bases and J by 3 bases, with 9 bases between them. CDR3 size: 13 residues. CDR3 DNA sequence: TGTGCCAGCAGTGGGGGCAGCTACAATGAGCAGTTCTTC. This translates into CASSGGSYNEQFF.

The chain employs TRBV27 and TRBJ1-6, with 8 bases fitting TRBD1. V was pared by 4 bases and J by 10 bases, with 15 bases of the junction left unmatched. CDR3 length equals 17 residues. The germline V gene encodes CDR1 MNHEY and CDR2 SMNVEV (reference sequence). This chain's CDR3 is CASSSPSSTGVVSPLHF. DNA for the CDR3: TGTGCCAGCAGTTCCCCCTCGTCGACAGGGGTAGTATCACCCCTCCACTTT.

In DNA form, the CDR3 reads TGTGCCTGGAGTGGAGGGTTGCAACCTGGCTATGGCTACACCTTC. This gives the protein CAWSGGLQPGYGYTF. The chain employs TRBV30 and TRBJ1-2; D not resolved. Trimming shortened V by 1 base and J by 4 bases, and 16 bases separated the two germline ends. The V gene's germline CDR1 is GTSNPN and CDR2 SVGIG (reference sequence). This CDR3 region has 15 residues.

This sequence joins TRBV12-2 and TRBJ2-1; whether TRBD1, the table's D call, matches the DNA was not checked. TRBV12-2 is assigned pseudogene status. This CDR3 comprises 17 residues. The CDR3 nucleotides read TGTGCAAGTCGCTTAGCTTGTCTAGGACAGGGAGTCAATGAGCAGTTCTTC. It specifies CASRLACLGQGVNEQFF.